Each of the 13 T cell receptor beta chains below was sequenced from the same sample in a study of Ad26.COV2.S vaccination and SARS-CoV-2 variants. Treatment described: over 15 received Ad26.COV2.S at low or high dose, single or two shots; several received placebo; per-sample allocation not given. Vaccine and placebo recipients were sampled on day 63 after the first injection. The assay was immunoSEQ multiplex PCR, and TCRdb's table has in-frame clones only and misses some. The repertoire holds hundreds of thousands of clones, with 75% to 95% as singletons. Material: peripheral blood, obtained in a trial of Ad26.COV2.S vaccine versus placebo. The receptor set was obtained from a person between 18 and 59 years old who received the Ad26.COV2.S COVID-19 vaccine or a placebo.

The chain's CDR3 is CASSPHGGVDYEQYF. The CDR3 DNA sequence: TGTGCCAGCAGCCCCCACGGAGGGGTCGATTACGAGCAGTACTTC. The J gene is TRBJ2-7, the V gene TRBV7-8, with D possibly TRBD2 on 6 matching bases. Trimming cost V 5 bases and J 4 bases, with 18 bases left between them. Germline V gene lookup returns CDR1 SGHVS and CDR2 FQNEAQ. CDR3 length: 15 residues.

The gene calls are TRBV2 and TRBJ1-5, with 7 bases that match TRBD1. Germline V gives CDR1 SNHLY, CDR2 FYNNEI. The V and J ends lost 6 bases and 4 bases, in that order; junction bases with no gene match: 6. This CDR3 comprises 14 residues. The CDR3 here is CASRGQPINQPQHF. As DNA, the CDR3 is TGTGCCAGCAGGGGACAGCCAATTAATCAGCCCCAGCATTTT.

The chain recombines TRBV4-1 with TRBJ1-1, with D unresolved. The V end lost 2 bases, the J end lost 1 base, and 17 bases lay between the germline ends. This CDR3 is 17 amino acids long. Germline loops: CDR1 MGHRA, CDR2 YSYEKL. CDR3 sequence: CASSQYGSAGENTEAFF. The DNA for the CDR3 is TGCGCCAGCAGCCAATACGGGTCGGCAGGCGAGAACACTGAAGCTTTCTTT.

The gene calls are TRBV19 and TRBJ2-7; maybe TRBD1 (5 bases). The V end was cut by 5 bases, the J end by 3 bases, with 14 bases between. The CDR3 covers 14 residues. CDR1 LNHDA and CDR2 SQIVND come from the germline V gene (reference sequence). CDR3 amino acids: CASSRPGHFYEQYF. DNA for the CDR3: TGTGCCAGTAGTCGGCCCGGACACTTCTACGAGCAGTACTTC. Full variable domain (missing parts from reference TRBV19 and TRBJ2-7): DGGITQSPKYLFRKEGQNVTLSCEQNLNHDAMYWYRQDPGQGLRLIYYSQIVNDFQKGDIAEGYSVSREKKESFPLTVTSAQKNPTAFYLCASSRPGHFYEQYFGPGTRLTVT.

The chain joins TRBV15 to TRBJ2-1, with TRBD1 matching 8 bases. The CDR3 totals 16 residues. After removal of 1 base from V and 4 bases from J, the junction contained 6 bases not matched to a gene. CDR1 is LNHNV, CDR2 YYDKDF, per germline (reference sequence). The CDR3 DNA reads as TGTGCCACCAGCAGAGGTGGACAGGGATTATACAATGAGCAGTTCTTC. Its protein is CATSRGGQGLYNEQFF.

The chain links TRBV5-1 to TRBJ2-2; no reliable D call. V lost 4 bases to trimming and J lost 1 base, with 14 bases between them. The CDR3 spans 16 residues. CDR1 is SGHRS and CDR2 is YFSETQ in the germline V gene. CDR3 bases: TGCGCCAGCAGCGAGCTGGCCGGTATGAACACCGGGGAGCTGTTTTTT. This gives the protein CASSELAGMNTGELFF.

The J gene is TRBJ1-4, the V gene TRBV7-8; TRBD1 matches 7 bases. Germline loops: CDR1 SGHVS, CDR2 FQNEAQ. CDR3 length: 15 amino acids. J was trimmed by 5 bases and V by 4 bases; bases with no gene match: 7. The CDR3 reads CASSSWDSLNEKLFF. The CDR3 DNA sequence: TGTGCCAGCAGCTCATGGGACAGCCTAAATGAAAAACTGTTTTTT.

The V call is TRBV9, the J call TRBJ2-5; D gene ambiguous. V was pared by 0 bases and J by 1 base, with 7 bases between. The CDR3 is 14 residues long. Germline V gene sequence: CDR1 SGDLS, CDR2 YYNGEE. The CDR3 sequence is CASSVGGSQETQYF. CDR3 nucleotides: TGTGCCAGCAGCGTAGGTGGCAGCCAAGAGACCCAGTACTTC.

This clone showed up just once. Here the CDR3 reads CASSQDVTGGDYGYTF. CDR3 nucleotide sequence: TGCGCCAGCAGCCAAGATGTAACAGGGGGCGACTATGGCTACACCTTC. The chain links TRBV4-3 to TRBJ1-2; 9 positions agree with TRBD1. Germline V gene lookup returns CDR1 LGHNA and CDR2 YSLEER. The CDR3 extends over 16 amino acids. V shed 0 bases, J shed 3 bases, and the junction held 5 bases outside the gene matches.

The CDR3 reads CASSLEAEGWTEAFF. In DNA form, the CDR3 reads TGCGCCAGCAGCTTGGAGGCAGAGGGGTGGACTGAAGCTTTCTTT. The rearrangement links TRBV5-1 to TRBJ1-1, with a possible D match to TRBD1 (5 bases). The germline V and J ends were trimmed by 0 bases and 5 bases, with 14 bases remaining between them. Germline CDR1 reads SGHRS; CDR2 reads YFSETQ. This CDR3 region has 15 residues.

The rearrangement joins TRBV5-6 to TRBJ2-3; D unclear. CDR1 and CDR2 from the germline V gene are SGHDT and YYEEEE. The CDR3 loop spans 11 amino acids. V was shortened by 2 bases and J by 6 bases, with 4 bases between the two germline ends. CDR3 sequence (DNA): TGTGCCAGCAGCTTTGGGGATACGCAGTATTTT. Its translation: CASSFGDTQYF. The full variable domain, completed using reference TRBV5-6 and TRBJ2-3, is DAGVTQSPTHLIKTRGQQVTLRCSPKSGHDTVSWYQQALGQGPQFIFQYYEEEERQRGNFPDRFSGHQFPNYSSELNVNALLLGDSALYLCASSFGDTQYFGPGTRLTVL.

The rearrangement uses TRBV27 and TRBJ2-7; the D is unclear. Trimming stripped 2 bases from V and 0 bases from J, with 8 bases between. The length of the CDR3 is 14 residues. Germline CDR1 is MNHEY and CDR2 is SMNVEV (reference sequence). DNA for the CDR3: TGTGCCAGCAGTTTAAAGACAAACTCCTACGAGCAGTACTTC. Translated: CASSLKTNSYEQYF.

The chain employs TRBV4-1 and TRBJ2-3; 8 bases are a match to TRBD1. The CDR3 consists of 15 residues. V was pared by 4 bases and J by 0 bases, with 3 bases of the junction left unmatched. Germline CDR1 and CDR2: MGHRA and YSYEKL. The CDR3 bases are TGCGCCAGCAGCCCAGGGACAGGTAGCACAGATACGCAGTATTTT. Protein: CASSPGTGSTDTQYF.